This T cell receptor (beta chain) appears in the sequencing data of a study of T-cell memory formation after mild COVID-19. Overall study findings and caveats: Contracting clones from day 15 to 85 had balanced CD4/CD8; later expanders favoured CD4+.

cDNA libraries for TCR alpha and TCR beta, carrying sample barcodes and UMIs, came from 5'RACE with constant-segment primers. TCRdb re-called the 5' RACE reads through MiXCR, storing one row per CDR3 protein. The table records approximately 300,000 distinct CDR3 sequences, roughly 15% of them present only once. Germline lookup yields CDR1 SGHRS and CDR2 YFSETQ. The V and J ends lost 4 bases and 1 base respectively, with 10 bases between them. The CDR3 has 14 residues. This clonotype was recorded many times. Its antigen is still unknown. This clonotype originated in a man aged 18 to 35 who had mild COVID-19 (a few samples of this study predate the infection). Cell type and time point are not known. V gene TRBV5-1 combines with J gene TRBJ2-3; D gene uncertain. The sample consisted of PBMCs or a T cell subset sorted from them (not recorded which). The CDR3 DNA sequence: TGCGCCAGCAGCCCCGAGCTAGGCACAGATACGCAGTATTTT. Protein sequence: CASSPELGTDTQYF.